This entry is about one TCR beta chain. Its antigen is not known. The sample has other DNA sequences that encode this CDR3 too. This entry is derived from a study of shared clonotypes between healthy human individuals. Study-level findings and limits: Sequencing depth was expected to affect clonotype sharing among donors.

CD45RO-negative, CCR7-positively selected cells formed the naive CD8 fraction, excluding terminally differentiated effector memory CD45RA+ cells. Between the trimmed V and J ends, which lost 2 bases and 1 base, there was a span of 5 bases. The germline CDR1 and CDR2 sequences are MDHEN and SYDVKM. CDR3 length: 13 residues. Only in-frame clones appear in the TCRdb table, and some are missing; sequencing was by immunoSEQ multiplex PCR. The table records about 2,200,000 clones, about 92% of them present only once. The rearrangement links TRBV28 to TRBJ1-1; D ambiguous. The sequence derives from a man aged 18 to 30 in good health. Some clones in this sample may be carry-over from other donors' samples. The sample consisted of naive CD8+ T cells from PBMCs. The CDR3 nucleotides are TGTGCCAGCAGTTTACTTAGGAACACTGAAGCTTTCTTT. Residues: CASSLLRNTEAFF.